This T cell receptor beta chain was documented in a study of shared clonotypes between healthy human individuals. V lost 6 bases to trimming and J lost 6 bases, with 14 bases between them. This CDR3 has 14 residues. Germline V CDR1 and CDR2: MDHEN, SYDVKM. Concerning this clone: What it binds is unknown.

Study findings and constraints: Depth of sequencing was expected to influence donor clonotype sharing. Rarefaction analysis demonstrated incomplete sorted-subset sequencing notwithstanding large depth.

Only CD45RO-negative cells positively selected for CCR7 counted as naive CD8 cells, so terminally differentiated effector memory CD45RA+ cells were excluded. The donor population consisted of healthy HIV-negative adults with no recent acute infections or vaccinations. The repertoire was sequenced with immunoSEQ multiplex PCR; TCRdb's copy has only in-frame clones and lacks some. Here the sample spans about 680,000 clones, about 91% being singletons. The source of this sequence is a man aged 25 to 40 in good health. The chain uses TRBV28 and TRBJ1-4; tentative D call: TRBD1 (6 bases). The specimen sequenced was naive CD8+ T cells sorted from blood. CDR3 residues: CASRVQGLDEKLFF. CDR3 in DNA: TGTGCCAGCAGGGTACAGGGTCTCGATGAAAAACTGTTTTTT.